Sequencing of this TCR beta chain was carried out in a study of blood T cell repertoires in COVID-19. TCRdb's copy holds only in-frame clones and misses some; the assay was immunoSEQ multiplex PCR. The repertoire holds some 190,000 clones, 82% seen once, with about 7.8% in the top ten. Between the trimmed V and J ends, which lost 5 bases and 2 bases, there was a span of 9 bases. CDR1 is MDHEN, CDR2 SYDVKM, per germline. This CDR3 has 13 residues. The sequenced material came from peripheral blood. The chain is built from TRBV28 and TRBJ1-2, with a tentative D call TRBD1 (6 bases). The source is a woman in her fifties or sixties with COVID-19, enrolled during active disease. Written as DNA, the CDR3 is TGTGCCAGCAGTCGACAGGAGAACTATGGCTACACCTTC. This gives the protein CASSRQENYGYTF.